This is a list of T cell receptor beta chains from one sample in a study of shared clonotypes between healthy human individuals. Sequencing used immunoSEQ multiplex PCR; TCRdb keeps in-frame clones, though not all of them. The table has about 2.4 million clones, 80% to 95% seen once. The sample comprised naive CD4+ T cells from PBMCs. The receptors derive from a man younger than 35 in good health. Some clones in this sample may be carry-over from other donors' samples. Both conserved end residues are trimmed from each CDR3. Each record gives: D gene, J gene, V gene, CDR3 protein. A D gene is named only where the DNA matches it firmly.

. TRBJ2-1 TRBV19 ASTSPPGTPRLDEQF
TRBD1 TRBJ1-1 TRBV6-5 ASSGGNTEAF
. TRBJ1-1 TRBV5-1 ASSPTGRIMNTEAF
. TRBJ1-2 TRBV6-1 ASSEWGRALYGYT
. TRBJ1-1 TRBV5-1 ASSLEGGNTEAF
. TRBJ1-5 TRBV6-5 ASSSPGNQPQH
. TRBJ2-4 TRBV28 ASSPQGVGPKNIQY
. TRBJ1-4 TRBV30 AWSDRRTNEKLF
. TRBJ2-7 TRBV5-4 ASSLDVGLREQY
TRBD2 TRBJ2-7 TRBV5-1 ASSRNSGASYEQY
. TRBJ2-5 TRBV7-9 ASSLRPGVQETQY
TRBD1 TRBJ2-6 TRBV7-2 ASSPRDRARSGANVLT
TRBD1 TRBJ2-2 TRBV27 ANKVQGDTGELF
. TRBJ2-7 TRBV6-5 ASSPRGYGSEQY
. TRBJ2-2 TRBV19 ATSVNTGELF
. TRBJ2-7 TRBV28 ASSRTWGPSYEQY
. TRBJ2-5 TRBV28 ASSLQDYRVKETQY
TRBD2 TRBJ2-1 TRBV6-5 ASSFQAGGPHNEQF
. TRBJ2-7 TRBV10-3 AIKPGRTYEQY
. TRBJ1-5 TRBV4-3 ASSQESEQPQH
. TRBJ2-7 TRBV5-1 ASSLEGNVDEQY
TRBD2 TRBJ2-2 TRBV7-9 ASSLSSLAGGTGELF
TRBD1 TRBJ1-2 TRBV10-3 AIAKDRGYGYT
TRBD1 TRBJ2-7 TRBV28 ASRSPAGGEYEQY
. TRBJ2-2 TRBV5-1 ASSLVVAGELF
TRBD2 TRBJ2-3 TRBV10-3 AIRAGTSADTQY
. TRBJ1-2 TRBV29-1 SVEERAARANYGYT
TRBD2 TRBJ2-1 TRBV18 ASSPPGGSRDEQF
. TRBJ2-5 TRBV29-1 SVEDTGRRKATQY
TRBD1 TRBJ2-1 TRBV5-1 ASSLVLGTGNNEQF
TRBD2 TRBJ2-7 TRBV5-8 ASSRPGLAGGEQY
TRBD1 TRBJ2-5 TRBV15 ATSYGQDQETQY
. TRBJ2-7 TRBV6-5 ASQGGTPPNEQY
. TRBJ2-2 TRBV5-5 ASSNLQGTGELF
TRBD2 TRBJ2-7 TRBV19 ASSKPGTSGTYEQY
. TRBJ1-3 TRBV6-1 ASSEGQEGRLGNTIY
. TRBJ1-1 TRBV15 ATSRDPVTEAF
. TRBJ1-1 TRBV5-1 ASSLGGGRGNTEAF
TRBD2 TRBJ2-3 TRBV5-1 ASTPGTSGSDTQY
TRBD2 TRBJ2-7 TRBV7-6 ASSLGLADEQY
TRBD1 TRBJ2-1 TRBV7-2 ASSDNRGNEQF
TRBD1 . TRBV4-3 ASSQPGTGEYEQY
. TRBJ2-7 TRBV18 ASSPGLRRMEQY
. TRBJ1-3 TRBV4-2 ASSFSRVESSGNTIY